This T cell receptor beta chain appears in the sequencing data of a study of T cell responses to AZD1222 COVID-19 vaccine. Study conclusions and caveats: Repertoire sampling was restricted to post-peak T cell response timepoints. White British donors predominated, females outnumbered males, and clonal diversity was possibly underestimated. Spike-wide coverage was observed for vaccine-associated CD4 TCRs, with dominant responses at 160-218 and 743-854.

Sequencing was performed with immunoSEQ multiplex PCR; in TCRdb, only in-frame clones are kept and a portion is missing. The sample carries some 180,000 clones, approximately 90% recorded once. This CDR3 contains 16 residues. With respect to this clone: Its specificity is unknown.

The sequencing used peripheral blood, collected 28 days after the second dose of the MenACWY control vaccine. The sequence derives from an adult who received the MenACWY meningococcal vaccine as a control. The V call is TRBV21-1, the J call TRBJ2-7; the DNA was not compared with TRBD2, the D call given in the table. TRBV21-1 is described as a pseudogene. Here the CDR3 DNA reads TGTGCCAGCAGCAAACCGTCGAGGGTCTACTCCTACGAGCAGTACTTC. This gives the protein CASSKPSRVYSYEQYF.